Included here is one TCR beta chain sequence, with context. While infection was still active, Seattle patients were enrolled and then followed longitudinally. In the study's own analysis: From reference gene primer amplification, estimates of nucleated cell counts were derived. Sequencing used immunoSEQ multiplex PCR; TCRdb keeps in-frame clones, though not all of them. Clone size and V and J calls were adopted from that table, with D and trimming inferred from the DNA. Altogether 150,000 to 180,000 clones are present, approximately 86% being singletons, with the ten largest covering about 0.63%. This sample is part of a study of blood T cell repertoires in COVID-19. Background on the study: The United States, Italy and Spain provided the acute and convalescent COVID-19 samples.

Germline CDR1 is SGDLS and CDR2 is YYNGEE. V shed 4 bases and J 5 bases; nucleotides not matched to a gene: 13. This CDR3 has 16 residues. The V gene is TRBV9, the J gene TRBJ2-5; 8 bases match TRBD2. Sequencing was performed on peripheral blood. The receptor was derived from a man in his sixties with COVID-19, enrolled during active disease. The chain's CDR3 is CASSPAGAEGLETQYF. The CDR3 region has the DNA TGTGCCAGCAGCCCAGCGGGGGCGGAAGGTCTGGAGACCCAGTACTTC.